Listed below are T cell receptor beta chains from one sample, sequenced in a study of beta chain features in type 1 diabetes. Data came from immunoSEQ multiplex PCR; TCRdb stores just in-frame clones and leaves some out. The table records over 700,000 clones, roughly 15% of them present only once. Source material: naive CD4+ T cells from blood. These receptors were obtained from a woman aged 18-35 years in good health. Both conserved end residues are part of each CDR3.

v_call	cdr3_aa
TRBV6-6	CASSRTSGNNEQYF
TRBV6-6	CASTYPSLGSGNTIYF
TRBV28	CASSFIAGRGPDTQYF
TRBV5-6	CASSNRGGGAAGELFF
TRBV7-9	CASSLGAGSSYNEQFF
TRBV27	CASSRSTALHYEQYF
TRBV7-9	CASSPQGGPTFYNEQFF
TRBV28	CASSLWDSKSTDTQYF
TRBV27	CASSSGLAETQYF
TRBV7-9	CASSYLGGLTVTFF
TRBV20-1	CSARNEQFF
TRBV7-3	CASSLEFGELFF
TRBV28	CASSFTSGNNEQFF
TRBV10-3	CAISETQRSGIYNEQFF
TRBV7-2	CASSLSFLGDTQYF
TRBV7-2	CASSSQTSGGHEQYF
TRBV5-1	CASSPGQEGPQPQHF
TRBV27	CASSLRPGREAFF
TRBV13	CASRRLAAEGRTGELFF
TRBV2	CASTALVSYNEQFF
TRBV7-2	CASSLAGTEETQYF
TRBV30	CACAVLRYEQYF
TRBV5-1	CASSPRGGRINEQFF
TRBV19	CASSIGSGGELFF
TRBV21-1	CASSLPGTGMAKNIQYF
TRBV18	CASSLGQGRNIQYF
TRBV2	CASSGRLAGGSGEQFF
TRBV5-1	CASSRGTSGIDEQFF
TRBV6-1	CASIDRRYNEQFF
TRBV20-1	CSAREGKQYF
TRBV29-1	CSVVGGGQETQYF
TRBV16	CASSQLGLTGVTEAFF
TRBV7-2	CASTRQGSDTQYF
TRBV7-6	CASSLGPPLAGVFSYEQYF
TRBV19	CASSIGSTDTQYF
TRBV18	CASSPPLYGRKRLSGANVLTF
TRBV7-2	CASSLDSGSYNEQFF
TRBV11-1	CASSLRGRHTGELFF
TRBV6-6	CASSPTLGNTIYF
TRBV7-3	CASSLRLSSYNEQFF
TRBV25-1	CASKSFSGGSTEAFF